The 11 T cell receptor beta chains in this list originate from one sample, sequenced in a study of blood T cell repertoires in COVID-19. Here immunoSEQ multiplex PCR was the method, and the copy in TCRdb shows in-frame clones only, minus some. The data show around 160,000 clones, about 80% seen once. The material sequenced was peripheral blood. The receptors derive from an elderly woman with acute or convalescent COVID-19.

Worth noting for this clone: The germline gene is not matched at one end of the junction; a read error may be the cause. The chain uses TRBV7-7 and TRBJ2-1; D is possibly TRBD2 (5 bases). Germline CDR1 reads SSHAT; CDR2 reads FNYEAQ (reference sequence). This CDR3 has 13 residues. The CDR3 spells CASSQDFYNEQFF. The CDR3 DNA sequence: TGTGCTAGCAGCCAGGACTTTTACAATGAGCAGTTCTTC. Combining the CDR3 with reference TRBV7-7 and TRBJ2-1 gives the whole variable domain GAGVSQSPRYKVTKRGQDVTLRCDPISSHATLYWYQQALGQGPEFLTYFNYEAQPDKSGLPSDRFSAERPEGSISTLTIQRTEQRDSAMYRCASSQDFYNEQFFGPGTRLTVL.

The chain uses TRBV6-1 and TRBJ1-5; D remains ambiguous. The V and J ends lost 3 bases and 0 bases respectively, with 3 bases between them. In germline, CDR1 is MNHNS, CDR2 SASEGT. The CDR3 is made up of 13 amino acids. CDR3 sequence reads: CASSEYSNQPQHF. The CDR3 nucleotides are TGTGCCAGCAGTGAGTATAGCAATCAGCCCCAGCATTTT.

This chain connects TRBV7-2 to TRBJ2-7; 7 bases are a match to TRBD2. CDR1 is SGHTA, CDR2 FQGNSA, per germline. The CDR3 extends over 15 amino acids. After removal of 0 bases from V and 6 bases from J, the junction contained 8 bases not matched to a gene. CDR3 amino acids: CASSLATGRAFEQYF. The CDR3 DNA reads TGTGCCAGCAGCTTAGCCACTGGGAGGGCCTTCGAGCAGTACTTC.

This clone occurred a few times. The rearrangement links TRBV6-2 or TRBV6-3 to TRBJ2-6; weak D call: TRBD2 (5 bases). The CDR3 contains 18 residues. V was trimmed by 5 bases and J by 2 bases, leaving 19 bases between them. The germline V gene has CDR1 MNHEY and CDR2 SVGEGT. The CDR3 sequence: CASSKAGLPDPGANVLTF. The CDR3 nucleotides are TGTGCCAGCAGTAAAGCCGGACTCCCGGACCCTGGGGCCAACGTCCTGACTTTC.

The rearrangement uses TRBV13 and TRBJ1-1, with 7 bases matching TRBD1. Germline V gene data show CDR1 as PRHDT and CDR2 as FYEKMQ (reference sequence). The trim removed 4 bases at V and 3 bases at J, leaving 5 bases unmatched. The CDR3 is 14 amino acids. The CDR3 DNA sequence: TGTGCCAGCAGCTCGGAAACAGGGGACACTGAAGCTTTCTTT. Its protein product is CASSSETGDTEAFF.

This clone was observed a handful of times. CDR3 DNA: TGCGCCAGCAGCGCGCATAAGGGGGATACGCAGTATTTT. Translated: CASSAHKGDTQYF. The chain recombines TRBV5-1 with TRBJ2-3; a weak D match, TRBD1 (5 bases). The CDR3 runs to 13 residues. V lost 4 bases to trimming and J lost 6 bases, with 12 bases between them. CDR1 and CDR2 (germline): SGHRS, YFSETQ. The variable domain in full, with the rest retrieved from reference TRBV5-1 and TRBJ2-3, is KAGVTQTPRYLIKTRGQQVTLSCSPISGHRSVSWYQQTPGQGLQFLFEYFSETQRNKGNFPGRFSGRQFSNSRSEMNVSTLELGDSALYLCASSAHKGDTQYFGPGTRLTVL.

The chain carries TRBV10-3 and TRBJ1-6, with D perhaps TRBD1 (5 bases). Trimming took 0 bases from V and 14 from J, leaving 17 bases between them. This CDR3 comprises 15 residues. Germline CDR1 and CDR2: ENHRY and SYGVKD. In DNA, the CDR3 is TGTGCCATCAGTGAGTCGTCATCAGGGCGGGAAGCCCTCCACTTT. Translated: CAISESSSGREALHF.

This chain links TRBV7-2 with TRBJ1-2, with no clear D. Trimming removed 0 bases from V and 4 bases from J, with 15 bases in between. Germline V gives CDR1 SGHTA, CDR2 FQGNSA. The CDR3 contains 16 residues. The CDR3 spells CASSLAAVSTSYGYTF. CDR3 sequence (DNA): TGTGCCAGCAGCTTAGCGGCAGTTTCAACGTCCTATGGCTACACCTTC.

About this clone itself: Other DNA sequences within the sample encode an identical CDR3. The chain links TRBV7-9 to TRBJ2-5; D possibly corresponds to TRBD2 (5 bases). The CDR3 covers 14 residues. The germline V and J ends were trimmed by 2 bases and 5 bases, with 12 bases remaining between them. Germline V gene data show CDR1 as SEHNR and CDR2 as FQNEAQ (reference sequence). The CDR3 loop reads CASSLSTGEETQYF. CDR3 nucleotides: TGTGCCAGCAGCTTAAGTACCGGGGAGGAGACCCAGTACTTC.

The genes are TRBV6-5 and TRBJ2-7; 11 bases map to TRBD1. CDR3 length: 14 amino acids. Germline assignment: CDR1 MNHEY and CDR2 SVGAGI. The J segment lost 5 bases and the V segment lost 6 bases, leaving 6 bases of the junction unmatched. Here the CDR3 reads CASRELGQGDEQYF. The CDR3 coding sequence is TGTGCCAGCAGGGAGTTGGGACAGGGGGACGAGCAGTACTTC.

This clone was recorded once. V and J are TRBV4-1 and TRBJ2-2; tentative D call: TRBD1 (5 bases). CDR3 size: 15 residues. The V and J ends lost 1 base and 5 bases respectively, with 11 bases between them. CDR1 is MGHRA, CDR2 YSYEKL, per germline. This CDR3 is CASSQGHQGTGELFF. The CDR3, as DNA: TGCGCCAGCAGCCAAGGACACCAGGGAACCGGGGAGCTGTTTTTT.